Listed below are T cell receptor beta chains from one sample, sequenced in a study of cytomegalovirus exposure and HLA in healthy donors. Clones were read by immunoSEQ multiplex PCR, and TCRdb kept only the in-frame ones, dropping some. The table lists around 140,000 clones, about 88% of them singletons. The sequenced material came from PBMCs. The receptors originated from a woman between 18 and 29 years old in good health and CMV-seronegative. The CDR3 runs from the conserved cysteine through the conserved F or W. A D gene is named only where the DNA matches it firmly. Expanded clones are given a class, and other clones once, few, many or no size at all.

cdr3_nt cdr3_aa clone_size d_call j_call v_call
TGCGCCAGCAGCCAAGTAGTGCAAGGACTAGCGGGCAACAATGAGCAGTTCTTC CASSQVVQGLAGNNEQFF once TRBD2 TRBJ2-1 TRBV4-1
TGTGCCAGCAGCTTGATTGGGACAGGGCCGCCTTGGGATTCACCCCTCCACTTT CASSLIGTGPPWDSPLHF NA TRBD1 TRBJ1-6 TRBV5-5
TGTGCCACCAGCAGAAAGACAGGGAGCTCTGGAAACACCATATATTTT CATSRKTGSSGNTIYF NA TRBD1 TRBJ1-3 TRBV15
TGTGCCAGCAGTTACGGACTAGGGCAAGAGACCCAGTACTTC CASSYGLGQETQYF NA TRBD2 TRBJ2-5 TRBV6-5
TGCAGTCACAGGTCGGGAAACATTCAGTACTTC CSHRSGNIQYF NA NA TRBJ2-4 TRBV20-1
TGTGCCAGTAGGCGACTAGCGGGGACAACAGATACGCAGTATTTT CASRRLAGTTDTQYF NA TRBD2 TRBJ2-3 TRBV19
TGTGCCAGCAGTTACTCCGGGGGGGCCCGAAATACGCAGTATTTT CASSYSGGARNTQYF NA TRBD2 TRBJ2-3 TRBV6-5
TGTGCCAGCAGTTTAATCGGGGGCACTGAAGCTTTCTTT CASSLIGGTEAFF NA NA TRBJ1-1 TRBV27
TGTGCCAGCAGTGGGTTGGACAGGGGTTTC CASSGLDRGF NA TRBD1 TRBJ2-7 TRBV2
TGCGCCAGCAGCCAAGATCAGGTCGGGCTCGTGGGGGGGCGGGCCAATGAGCAGTTCTTC CASSQDQVGLVGGRANEQFF NA NA TRBJ2-1 TRBV4-1
TGTGCCACCAGCAGAGTCCAGGATTCCACTGAAGCTTTCTTT CATSRVQDSTEAFF NA NA TRBJ1-1 TRBV15
TGCGCCAGCAGCTCAGGACAGGGAGGGAATTCACCCCTCCACTTT CASSSGQGGNSPLHF NA TRBD1 TRBJ1-6 TRBV5-1
TGTGCCAGCAGTGAGCGGGAAACCTCAGAAAAACTGTTTTTT CASSERETSEKLFF NA NA TRBJ1-4 TRBV2
TGTGCCAGCAGCGTAGCTGCGACAGGGTACGGCTACACCTTC CASSVAATGYGYTF once TRBD1 TRBJ1-2 TRBV9
TGTGCCAGTAGATCGGGTAGCGGGCCTCGCACAGATACGCAGTATTTT CASRSGSGPRTDTQYF NA TRBD2 TRBJ2-3 TRBV19
TGTGCCAGCAGCTCCCTGGGGGCGGCGAACACCGGGGAGCTGTTTTTT CASSSLGAANTGELFF NA NA TRBJ2-2 TRBV7-9
TGCGCCAGCAGCTTGGGGTGGGGCCCGTCCTACAATGAGCAGTTCTTC CASSLGWGPSYNEQFF NA NA TRBJ2-1 TRBV5-1
TGTGCCAGCAGTGCAACAGGGGACTCTGGCTACACCTTC CASSATGDSGYTF NA TRBD1 TRBJ1-2 TRBV2
TGTGCCAGCAGTGAGGAACAGGTCGTGAAGACCCAGTACTTC CASSEEQVVKTQYF NA NA TRBJ2-5 TRBV2
TGTGCCAGCTCACCGGGGCCAGGGGGCTACGAGCAGTACTTC CASSPGPGGYEQYF NA TRBD1 TRBJ2-7 TRBV18
TGTGCCAGCACGAGGGTCCCCTACGAGCAGTACTTC CASTRVPYEQYF NA NA TRBJ2-7 TRBV2
TGTGCCAGCAGTTTATACACCGATGTGCCACCCTACGAGCAGTACTTC CASSLYTDVPPYEQYF NA NA TRBJ2-7 TRBV28
TGCGCCAGCAGCCCACCGGAGGCTAGCGGGGACAATGAGCAGTTCTTC CASSPPEASGDNEQFF NA TRBD2 TRBJ2-1 TRBV4-1
TGTGCCAGCAGCGGCGGGCGAGCCTACGAGCAGTACTTC CASSGGRAYEQYF NA NA TRBJ2-7 TRBV7-8
TGCGCCAGCAGCGAAGAGACAGGGATTCCCTACGAGCAGTACTTC CASSEETGIPYEQYF NA TRBD1 TRBJ2-7 TRBV10-1